A selection of T cell receptor beta chains follows, all from one sample in a study of naive CD8 T cells in extremely preterm neonates. The repertoire was sequenced with immunoSEQ multiplex PCR; TCRdb's copy has only in-frame clones and lacks some. Of several thousand clones in the sample, approximately 97% were seen once. Sequences were obtained from naive CD8+ T cells from cord blood. The receptors come from a newborn in good health. Each CDR3 is given with its conserved first and last residue. The order of the fields is D gene, V gene, J gene, CDR3 length, clone size, CDR3 protein, CDR3 DNA. The D gene is left open where the match is weak. A clone size is listed for some rows: how often the clone was seen (once, few, many), or a class if it is expanded.

TRBD1	TRBV6-5	TRBJ1-3	12	-	CASSQPGQALYF	TGTGCCAGCAGTCAGCCGGGACAGGCCTTATATTTT
TRBD1	TRBV19	TRBJ2-7	16	-	CASNLIGGQGTKEQYF	TGTGCCAGTAACCTTATCGGCGGACAGGGCACAAAAGAGCAGTACTTC
TRBD1	TRBV27	TRBJ1-2	15	-	CASSRTGATPYGYTF	TGTGCCAGCAGTAGGACAGGGGCAACCCCTTATGGCTACACCTTC
TRBD1	TRBV28	TRBJ1-4	14	-	CASSLNRGHEKLFF	TGTGCCAGCAGTTTAAACAGGGGGCATGAAAAACTGTTTTTT
TRBD2	TRBV4-1	TRBJ2-2	18	-	CASSQEDGTSINTGELFF	TGCGCCAGCAGCCAAGAGGACGGGACTAGTATAAACACCGGGGAGCTGTTTTTT
TRBD2	TRBV2	TRBJ2-3	15	-	CASEALAGSTDTQYF	TGTGCCAGTGAAGCCCTAGCGGGAAGCACAGATACGCAGTATTTT
-	TRBV9	TRBJ2-7	15	-	CASSLGSSQSYEQYF	TGTGCCAGCAGCCTGGGGTCTAGCCAAAGCTACGAGCAGTACTTC
-	TRBV11-1	TRBJ2-7	15	-	CASSLLGGGPYEQYF	TGTGCCAGCAGCTTACTGGGGGGGGGCCCCTACGAGCAGTACTTC
-	TRBV30	TRBJ1-3	13	-	CAWSVYEGDTIYF	TGTGCCTGGAGTGTATATGAGGGGGACACCATATATTTT
TRBD2	TRBV4-1	TRBJ2-1	17	-	CASSQVLAGSSYNEQFF	TGCGCCAGCAGCCAAGTGTTAGCGGGGAGTTCCTACAATGAGCAGTTCTTC
-	TRBV29-1	TRBJ1-2	11	once	CSVDTNYGYTF	TGCAGCGTTGACACTAACTATGGCTACACCTTC
TRBD2	TRBV7-2	TRBJ2-7	12	-	CASSWTSGEQYF	TGTGCCAGCAGCTGGACTAGCGGGGAGCAGTACTTC
TRBD2	TRBV5-4	TRBJ2-1	16	-	CASSRTSGGADNEQFF	TGTGCCAGCAGCAGGACTAGCGGGGGGGCTGACAATGAGCAGTTCTTC
TRBD2	TRBV12-5	TRBJ2-3	15	-	CASGFDSGGANTQYF	TGTGCTAGTGGTTTCGATAGCGGGGGGGCCAATACGCAGTATTTT
TRBD1	TRBV19	TRBJ1-6	20	once	CASSIGSGTGWMTDNSPLHF	TGTGCCAGTAGTATAGGCTCCGGGACAGGGTGGATGACGGATAATTCACCCCTCCACTTT
-	TRBV2	TRBJ2-7	15	-	CASSEALGGNYEQYF	TGTGCCAGCAGTGAAGCGCTCGGGGGAAACTACGAGCAGTACTTC
TRBD2	TRBV5-1	TRBJ2-1	14	-	CASSYSGGANEQFF	TGCGCCAGCAGTTATAGCGGGGGGGCCAATGAGCAGTTCTTC
-	TRBV11-2	TRBJ2-3	13	-	CASSLTVTDTQYF	TGTGCCAGCAGCTTAACAGTTACAGATACGCAGTATTTT
-	TRBV19	TRBJ1-1	15	-	CASSMTRRGNTEAFF	TGTGCCAGTAGTATGACAAGACGGGGGAACACTGAAGCTTTCTTT
TRBD1	TRBV27	TRBJ2-3	16	-	CASTPLDRASTDTQYF	TGTGCCAGCACCCCACTCGACAGGGCCAGCACAGATACGCAGTATTTT
-	TRBV27	TRBJ2-1	11	-	CASSSRNEQFF	TGTGCCAGCAGTTCCAGGAATGAGCAGTTCTTC
-	TRBV21-1	TRBJ1-3	16	-	CASNLGTGDAGNTIYF	TGTGCCAGCAACCTGGGGACAGGGGATGCTGGAAACACCATATATTTT
TRBD2	TRBV19	TRBJ2-3	15	-	CASSILAVSTDTQYF	TGTGCCAGTAGTATACTAGCGGTGAGCACAGATACGCAGTATTTT
-	TRBV6-1	TRBJ2-7	13	-	CAVRTPSSYEQYF	TGTGCCGTCCGGACACCCTCATCCTACGAGCAGTACTTC
-	TRBV19	TRBJ1-4	15	-	CASSVQWAHGEKLFF	TGTGCCAGTAGTGTCCAGTGGGCGCACGGCGAAAAACTGTTTTTT
TRBD1	TRBV4-1	TRBJ1-1	19	-	CASSHQRTGAPLMNTEAFF	TGCGCCAGCAGCCACCAAAGGACAGGGGCACCCCTTATGAACACTGAAGCTTTCTTT
-	TRBV27	TRBJ2-1	14	-	CASSLEAPHTEQFF	TGTGCCAGCAGTTTAGAGGCTCCCCACACTGAGCAGTTCTTC
-	TRBV11-2	TRBJ1-2	18	-	CASSLTQGFTPANYGYTF	TGTGCCAGCAGCTTAACCCAGGGTTTCACTCCCGCTAACTATGGCTACACCTTC
TRBD1	TRBV19	TRBJ2-1	16	-	CASSMSGGKSYNEQFF	TGTGCCAGTAGTATGTCAGGGGGCAAGTCCTACAATGAGCAGTTCTTC
-	TRBV10-1	TRBJ2-6	19	-	CASSVSARSAQSRANVLTF	TGCGCCAGCAGTGTATCCGCAAGATCCGCACAAAGTCGGGCCAACGTCCTGACTTTC